These 20 T cell receptor beta chains were sequenced from one sample in a study of blood T cell repertoires in COVID-19. The method was immunoSEQ multiplex PCR; TCRdb's version includes in-frame clones alone and lacks a portion of them. The table has some 210,000 clones, over 75% seen once; the top ten hold roughly 6.2%. The sample consisted of peripheral blood. These receptors were collected from a woman between 40 and 50 years old who had recovered from COVID-19.

The chain employs TRBV7-9 and TRBJ2-3; maybe TRBD2 (6 bases). The CDR3 is 12 amino acids. V was pared by 8 bases and J by 2 bases, with 8 bases between. Germline V gene data show CDR1 as SEHNR and CDR2 as FQNEAQ (reference sequence). Here the CDR3 reads CASGGDTDTQYF. CDR3 sequence (DNA): TGTGCCAGCGGCGGGGACACAGATACGCAGTATTTT.

The rearrangement links TRBV14 to TRBJ2-7; D gene ambiguous. Germline V gene data show CDR1 as SGHDN and CDR2 as FVKESK. The length of the CDR3 is 13 residues. Trimming shortened V by 2 bases and J by 7 bases, and 12 bases separated the two germline ends. The DNA of the CDR3 is TGTGCCAGCAGCCAAACGAACACCGGGGAGCAGTACTTC. It is translated as CASSQTNTGEQYF.

This clone appeared a single time. J is TRBJ2-2 and V is TRBV29-1, with 10 bases aligning to TRBD2. The CDR3 sequence is 17 residues long. Trimming removed 4 bases from V and 6 bases from J; junction bases left unmatched: 14. From germline, CDR1 is SQVTM and CDR2 ANQGSEA. The CDR3 spells CSVVGSGRVSGPGELFF. The CDR3 coding sequence is TGCAGCGTTGTAGGAAGCGGGAGGGTTTCGGGACCCGGGGAGCTGTTTTTT.

The J gene is TRBJ2-2, the V gene TRBV6-2 or TRBV6-3; the match to TRBD2 covers 9 bases. CDR1 and CDR2 (germline): MNHEY, SVGEGT. Trimming took 6 bases from V and 3 from J; bases not matched to a gene: 14. The CDR3 is 18 amino acids. CDR3 amino acids: CASSVRDSGSAHTGELFF. CDR3 sequence (DNA): TGTGCCAGCAGCGTCAGGGATAGCGGGAGTGCTCACACCGGGGAGCTGTTTTTT.

This clone was observed a handful of times. The V call is TRBV25-1, the J call TRBJ1-5, with 9 bases that match TRBD1. The CDR3 consists of 14 residues. Germline CDR1 reads MGHDK; CDR2 reads SYGVNS. V trimming: 3 bases; J trimming: 7 bases; junction bases outside the gene matches: 4. The CDR3 sequence: CASSDGQGTQPQHF. The CDR3 nucleotides read TGTGCCAGCAGTGACGGACAGGGGACCCAGCCCCAGCATTTT.

This clone was found a few times. V usage is TRBV27 and J usage is TRBJ2-7, with D tentatively TRBD1 (5 bases). There are 14 residues in the CDR3. Germline CDR1 is MNHEY and CDR2 is SMNVEV (reference sequence). Trimming left V 5 bases short and J 0 bases short, with 11 bases between. The CDR3 sequence: CASSQGHRSYEQYF. CDR3 bases: TGTGCCAGCAGTCAAGGACACCGCTCCTACGAGCAGTACTTC.

The CDR3 protein is CASSPRQGSSYNSPLHF. The DNA of the CDR3 is TGTGCCAGCAGCCCGAGACAGGGAAGCTCCTATAATTCACCCCTCCACTTT. The chain recombines TRBV7-4 with TRBJ1-6; 7 nucleotides agree with TRBD1. Germline V gene sequence: CDR1 SGHVT, CDR2 SQSDAQ. V was pared by 5 bases and J by 0 bases, with 7 bases of the junction left unmatched. The CDR3 is made up of 17 amino acids.

The chain joins TRBV7-2 to TRBJ2-2; tentatively, D is TRBD1 (8 bases). Per the germline V gene, CDR1 is SGHTA and CDR2 is FQGNSA. Between the trimmed V and J ends, which lost 2 bases and 7 bases, there was a span of 23 bases. This CDR3 is 18 amino acids long. CDR3 sequence (DNA): TGTGCCAGCAGCTTACCGGGGGGCCAGGGGGCGCGTAACGGGGAGCTGTTTTTT. Its translation: CASSLPGGQGARNGELFF.

The rearrangement links TRBV29-1 to TRBJ1-5; D remains ambiguous. The germline V gene has CDR1 SQVTM and CDR2 ANQGSEA. The CDR3 has 13 residues. V dropped 6 bases and J dropped 10 bases, with 19 bases sitting between them. The CDR3 nucleotides read TGCAGCGTCAAATGGACCCGGGCGGGACCCCAGCATTTT. Translation gives CSVKWTRAGPQHF.

CDR3 DNA sequence: TGTGCCAGCAGCCCAACAGGCCGGGGGGAGTCACCCCTCCACTTT. This translates into CASSPTGRGESPLHF. The V gene is TRBV3-1 (or the pseudogene TRBV3-2), the J gene TRBJ1-6; the D gene is possibly TRBD1 (5 bases). CDR3 length: 15 residues. Germline values: CDR1 LGHDT, CDR2 YNNKEL (reference sequence). Deletions cut 4 bases from V and 10 bases from J, with 17 bases between.

The chain employs TRBV7-8 and TRBJ2-3; D possibly corresponds to TRBD2 (5 bases). V was pared by 7 bases and J by 2 bases, with 16 bases between. The CDR3 is made up of 15 amino acids. Germline V lookup: CDR1 SGHVS, CDR2 FQNEAQ. CDR3 coding DNA: TGTGCCAGCACCCTCGAAGCGGTACCCACAGATACGCAGTATTTT. Amino acid sequence: CASTLEAVPTDTQYF.

The chain combines TRBV6-5 with TRBJ1-2; 7 bases line up with TRBD1. The CDR3 has 16 amino acids. V lost 1 base to trimming and J lost 2 bases; unmatched junction nucleotides: 7. Looked up from germline, CDR1 is MNHEY and CDR2 is SVGAGI. The DNA for the CDR3 is TGTGCCAGCAGTTACTTTGGGACAGCGAACAACTATGGCTACACCTTC. Its translation is CASSYFGTANNYGYTF.

The gene calls are TRBV7-6 and TRBJ1-1; D is perhaps TRBD1 (6 bases). The V gene's germline CDR1 is SGHVS and CDR2 FNYEAQ. Trimming left V 8 bases short and J 5 bases short, with 12 bases between. The CDR3 has 12 amino acids. The CDR3: CASGRTGTEAFF. In DNA, the CDR3 is TGTGCCAGCGGACGAACAGGGACTGAAGCTTTCTTT.

This chain uses TRBV19 with TRBJ2-3; TRBD2 matches at 7 bases. Germline lookup yields CDR1 LNHDA and CDR2 SQIVND (reference sequence). The CDR3 is 14 residues long. With V trimmed by 10 bases and J by 1 base, 8 bases remained unmatched. The CDR3 bases are TGTGCCACCCATAGCGGGCCCGGCACAGATACGCAGTATTTT. Its protein product is CATHSGPGTDTQYF. The complete variable domain, with remaining parts taken from reference TRBV19 and TRBJ2-3, reads DGGITQSPKYLFRKEGQNVTLSCEQNLNHDAMYWYRQDPGQGLRLIYYSQIVNDFQKGDIAEGYSVSREKKESFPLTVTSAQKNPTAFYLCATHSGPGTDTQYFGPGTRLTVL.

The chain carries TRBV9 and TRBJ1-6; D is possibly TRBD1 (5 bases). The CDR3 sequence is 15 residues long. V shed 5 bases and J shed 6 bases, with 15 bases lying between them. CDR1 and CDR2 from the germline V gene are SGDLS and YYNGEE. The CDR3 DNA reads TGTGCCAGCAGTGAGGCGGGGGGGAGTAATTCACCCCTCCACTTT. The encoded protein is CASSEAGGSNSPLHF.

This clone turned up a few times. The chain carries TRBV6-4 and TRBJ2-1; no clear D. This CDR3 is built from 15 residues. In germline, CDR1 is MRHNA, CDR2 SNTAGT. With 0 bases removed from V and 5 bases from J, the gap between germline ends came to 11 bases. The DNA for the CDR3 is TGTGCCAGCAGTGACTCGAATGGCGGTCACAATGAGCAGTTCTTC. Its translation: CASSDSNGGHNEQFF.

J is TRBJ2-3 and V is TRBV28; 8 positions agree with TRBD1. The trim removed 2 bases at V and 6 bases at J, leaving 7 bases unmatched. Germline lookup yields CDR1 MDHEN and CDR2 SYDVKM. This CDR3 is built from 15 residues. The CDR3 nucleotides read TGTGCCAGCAGTTTAACCCAGGGGGCTGCCGATACGCAGTATTTT. Encoded protein: CASSLTQGAADTQYF.

The rearrangement links TRBV28 to TRBJ2-2; D is undetermined. CDR3 length: 13 residues. Trimming took off 2 bases at V and 6 bases at J, with 7 bases between the two ends. Germline CDR1 is MDHEN and CDR2 is SYDVKM. CDR3 sequence reads: CASSLPSPGELFF. Here the CDR3 DNA reads TGTGCCAGCAGTTTACCTTCCCCCGGGGAGCTGTTTTTT.

This sequence joins TRBV30 and TRBJ2-1; D is perhaps TRBD1 (6 bases). Per the germline V gene, CDR1 is GTSNPN and CDR2 is SVGIG (reference sequence). V was clipped by 2 bases and J by 5 bases, with 10 bases between them. The CDR3 runs 13 residues. This chain's CDR3 is CAWSPDSNNEQFF. CDR3 DNA sequence: TGTGCCTGGAGTCCGGACAGTAACAATGAGCAGTTCTTC.

The chain links TRBV28 to TRBJ1-4; 9 bases match TRBD1. Germline V CDR1 and CDR2: MDHEN, SYDVKM. Trimming at V came to 5 bases and at J to 3 bases, leaving 7 bases not matched to a gene. The CDR3 consists of 16 residues. The CDR3 spells CASSPDRGKANEKLFF. The CDR3 DNA follows: TGTGCCAGCAGTCCCGACAGGGGGAAGGCTAATGAAAAACTGTTTTTT.